The 29 T cell receptor beta chains below were found in one sample sequenced in a study of vaccination effects on CD4 cells after COVID-19. Ahead of sequencing, the ViraFEST assay grew antigen-specific CD4+ T cells using viral peptide pools. Culture lasted around eleven days before CD4+ T cell isolation. Nucleocapsid antibody tests were negative, and the vaccine recipients had no prior SARS-CoV-2 infection. Libraries were prepared by immunoSEQ multiplex PCR; TCRdb keeps only in-frame clonotypes and omits some of them. The sample carries 25,000 to 35,000 clones, approximately 72% recorded once. Their recognized antigens are unknown. The sample in question was CD4+ T cells from PBMCs cultured with SARS-CoV-2 spike peptides, obtained before COVID-19 vaccination. The source is a human donor who received a COVID-19 vaccine.

This clone was seen just once. The gene calls are TRBV18 and TRBJ2-4; 9 bases are a match to TRBD2. The CDR3 runs 14 residues. Germline CDR1 and CDR2: KGHSH and LQKENI. V was pared by 5 bases and J by 8 bases, with 7 bases of the junction left unmatched. The CDR3 region has the DNA TGTGCCAGCTCATGGACTAGCGACGGGGACATTCAGTACTTC. Its translation is CASSWTSDGDIQYF.

The rearrangement uses TRBV25-1 and TRBJ1-4; a weak D match, TRBD1 (5 bases). From germline, CDR1 is MGHDK and CDR2 SYGVNS. This CDR3 contains 14 residues. Trimming took off 3 bases at V and 8 bases at J, with 13 bases between the two ends. The CDR3 is CASSDNTRGEKLFF. For the CDR3, the DNA is TGTGCCAGCAGTGACAACACTCGGGGGGAAAAACTGTTTTTT.

This clone was counted only a few times. This chain links TRBV18 with TRBJ1-3; maybe TRBD1 (5 bases). The CDR3 is 15 residues long. Trimming took 8 bases from V and 4 from J, leaving 18 bases between them. Germline-derived CDR1 and CDR2 are KGHSH and LQKENI. CDR3 protein: CASPLSGTLGNTIYF. In nucleotides, the CDR3 is TGTGCCAGCCCACTATCCGGGACCCTCGGAAACACCATATATTTT.

The chain has TRBV7-9 and TRBJ1-1; maybe TRBD1 (5 bases). Germline CDR1 and CDR2: SEHNR and FQNEAQ (reference sequence). V was clipped by 2 bases and J by 0 bases, with 7 bases between them. The CDR3 runs to 14 residues. CDR3: CASSLRGLNTEAFF. CDR3 nucleotide sequence: TGTGCCAGCAGCTTAAGGGGATTGAACACTGAAGCTTTCTTT.

The count of this clone is one. The CDR3 reads CASSLDGGPGNYEQYF. The CDR3 region has the DNA TGCGCCAGCAGCTTGGACGGGGGTCCGGGAAACTACGAGCAGTACTTC. This rearrangement joins TRBV5-1 to TRBJ2-7; a weak D match, TRBD2 (6 bases). V was trimmed by 0 bases and J by 3 bases, leaving 16 bases between them. Germline V gene sequence: CDR1 SGHRS, CDR2 YFSETQ. The CDR3 sequence is 16 residues long.

This clone showed up just once. V gene TRBV7-3 combines with J gene TRBJ2-3; a possible D gene is TRBD1 (5 bases). With 4 bases removed from V and 8 bases from J, the gap between germline ends came to 10 bases. Germline V gives CDR1 SGHTA, CDR2 FQGTGA. The CDR3 runs to 12 residues. CDR3 sequence reads: CASSSTGGTQYF. The CDR3 DNA sequence: TGTGCCAGCAGCTCTACAGGCGGTACGCAGTATTTT.

In regard to this clone: This same CDR3 is encoded by further DNA sequences in the sample. The chain combines TRBV6-1 with TRBJ2-5, with TRBD2 matching over 12 bases. Germline lookup yields CDR1 MNHNS and CDR2 SASEGT. The CDR3 consists of 15 residues. Trimming removed 2 bases from V and 2 bases from J; junction bases left unmatched: 0. CDR3 DNA sequence: TGTGCCAGCAGTGAACTAGCGGGGGGGCAAGAGACCCAGTACTTC. Translating it yields CASSELAGGQETQYF.

This chain links TRBV7-6 with TRBJ2-2, with TRBD2 identical over 13 bases. The J segment lost 2 bases and the V segment lost 0 bases, leaving 3 bases of the junction unmatched. Germline V gene lookup returns CDR1 SGHVS and CDR2 FNYEAQ. CDR3 length equals 18 residues. CDR3: CASSLAGTSGTNTGELFF. The DNA for the CDR3 is TGTGCCAGCAGCTTAGCCGGGACTAGCGGGACAAACACCGGGGAGCTGTTTTTT. The full variable domain, rest sourced from reference TRBV7-6 and TRBJ2-2, is GAGVSQSPRYKVTKRGQDVALRCDPISGHVSLYWYRQALGQGPEFLTYFNYEAQQDKSGLPNDRFSAERPEGSISTLTIQRTEQRDSAMYRCASSLAGTSGTNTGELFFGEGSRLTVL.

For this clone: Germline and junction disagree at one end, which may indicate a read error. J is TRBJ2-6 and V is TRBV12-3 or TRBV12-4, with D maybe TRBD1 (6 bases). This CDR3 is 13 amino acids long. CDR3 DNA: TGTGCCAGCAGACCCCATGATACAGGGTCGGTTGCTTTC. Amino acid sequence: CASRPHDTGSVAF.

This clone appeared a few times. The rearrangement uses TRBV2 and TRBJ1-5; D possibly corresponds to TRBD1 (5 bases). The CDR3 contains 14 residues. Germline V gene sequence: CDR1 SNHLY, CDR2 FYNNEI. V was trimmed by 2 bases and J by 5 bases, leaving 10 bases between them. The CDR3 region is CASSEILGDQPQHF. For the CDR3, the DNA is TGTGCCAGCAGTGAAATCTTGGGGGATCAGCCCCAGCATTTT.

The genes are TRBV5-1 and TRBJ2-7; D might be TRBD2 (6 bases). CDR3 size: 14 residues. V dropped 0 bases and J dropped 5 bases, with 12 bases sitting between them. Germline values: CDR1 SGHRS, CDR2 YFSETQ. CDR3 region: CASSLEATGDEQYF. DNA of the CDR3: TGCGCCAGCAGCTTGGAAGCCACGGGGGACGAGCAGTACTTC.

The sample holds a few counts of this clone. CDR3 loop: CASSPSGGDNSPLHF. The CDR3 nucleotides are TGTGCCAGCTCACCATCCGGGGGCGATAATTCACCCCTCCACTTT. This rearrangement joins TRBV18 to TRBJ1-6; possible D gene TRBD1, 6 bases. Between the trimmed V and J ends, which lost 2 bases and 5 bases, there was a span of 10 bases. CDR1 is KGHSH and CDR2 is LQKENI in the germline V gene. The CDR3 covers 15 residues.

The CDR3 sequence: CATSASVGRGPQETQYF. CDR3 DNA sequence: TGTGCCACCAGTGCCTCCGTGGGGCGGGGACCACAAGAGACCCAGTACTTC. V gene TRBV24-1 combines with J gene TRBJ2-5; D is possibly TRBD2 (6 bases). The CDR3 covers 17 residues. CDR1 and CDR2 from the germline V gene are KGHDR and SFDVKD. Trimming stripped 5 bases from V and 2 bases from J, with 20 bases between.

This chain links TRBV3-1 (or the pseudogene TRBV3-2) with TRBJ1-6, with unresolved D. CDR1 LGHDT and CDR2 YNNKEL come from the germline V gene (reference sequence). The V gene lost 1 base and the J gene lost 7 bases, with 11 bases spanning the gap. The CDR3 length is 15 residues. The CDR3 DNA reads as TGTGCCAGCAGCCAAGGTCAGGCAGGAAATTCACCCCTCCACTTT. Translating it yields CASSQGQAGNSPLHF.

The rearrangement joins TRBV13 to TRBJ2-7; 8 bases map to TRBD2. The CDR3 is 15 amino acids. The germline V gene has CDR1 PRHDT and CDR2 FYEKMQ (reference sequence). Losses at the gene ends were 5 bases for V and 1 base for J; bases not matched to a gene: 7. CDR3 loop: CASSQGLAGSYEQYF. In DNA, the CDR3 is TGTGCCAGCAGCCAAGGGCTAGCGGGTTCCTACGAGCAGTACTTC.

This clone was seen only a few times. V gene TRBV4-1 combines with J gene TRBJ1-6; D ambiguous. Germline loops: CDR1 MGHRA, CDR2 YSYEKL. V lost 0 bases to trimming and J lost 0 bases, with 9 bases between them. The CDR3 covers 17 residues. The CDR3 is CASSQDVARSYNSPLHF. The DNA for the CDR3 is TGCGCCAGCAGCCAAGATGTGGCACGCTCCTATAATTCACCCCTCCACTTT.

J is TRBJ1-4 and V is TRBV10-3; 8 bases are shared with TRBD1. Per the germline V gene, CDR1 is ENHRY and CDR2 is SYGVKD. V lost 6 bases and J lost 6; bases outside the gene matches: 9. The CDR3 covers 15 residues. The CDR3 region is CAIRADREEDEKLFF. The CDR3 bases are TGTGCCATCAGGGCGGACAGGGAGGAGGATGAAAAACTGTTTTTT.

This clone was counted a few times. The V and J genes are TRBV7-9 and TRBJ1-6, with 8 nucleotides matching TRBD1. V shed 5 bases, J shed 13 bases, and the junction held 10 bases outside the gene matches. This CDR3 region has 14 residues. Per the germline V gene, CDR1 is SEHNR and CDR2 is FQNEAQ (reference sequence). CDR3 in DNA: TGTGCCAGCAGCCCCTGGACAGGGATGGTGCCCCTCCACTTT. Encoded protein: CASSPWTGMVPLHF.

The V gene is TRBV5-3, the J gene TRBJ1-3; no clear D. TRBV5-3 is an open reading frame whose function is uncertain. Trimming removed 0 bases at V and 0 bases at J, with 4 bases between. The CDR3 loop spans 14 amino acids. CDR3 nucleotides: TGTGCCAGAAGCTTGGAGGGCTCTGGAAACACCATATATTTT. It is translated as CARSLEGSGNTIYF.

The CDR3 coding sequence is TGTGCCACCAGCAGAGATCTATTGGGGTCTCCCGCCCTCTATGGCTACACCTTC. Translated, it gives CATSRDLLGSPALYGYTF. V gene TRBV15 combines with J gene TRBJ1-2, with D hard to call. This CDR3 is 18 amino acids long. Germline assignment: CDR1 LNHNV and CDR2 YYDKDF (reference sequence). V lost 0 bases, J lost 4 bases, and 21 bases lay in between.

This sequence joins TRBV27 and TRBJ1-2, with a tentative D call TRBD1 (6 bases). Germline loops: CDR1 MNHEY, CDR2 SMNVEV (reference sequence). V shed 1 base and J shed 7 bases, with 10 bases lying between them. The CDR3 is made up of 13 amino acids. The CDR3 protein is CASSLLGGGGYTF. CDR3 DNA: TGTGCCAGCAGTTTATTGGGGGGCGGTGGCTACACCTTC.

The chain couples TRBV6-1 to TRBJ2-5, with 8 bases lining up with TRBD1. This CDR3 comprises 14 residues. The V and J ends lost 3 bases and 4 bases, in that order; junction bases with no gene match: 4. Germline-derived CDR1 and CDR2 are MNHNS and SASEGT. In nucleotides, the CDR3 is TGTGCCAGCAGTGACACAGGGGGGCCAGAGACCCAGTACTTC. It specifies CASSDTGGPETQYF.

The V call is TRBV6-5, the J call TRBJ2-7, with 9 bases that match TRBD1. Looked up from germline, CDR1 is MNHEY and CDR2 is SVGAGI. V lost 8 bases to trimming and J lost 7 bases; unmatched junction nucleotides: 12. This CDR3 is built from 14 residues. The CDR3 spells CASRPRDRVGEQYF. The CDR3 coding sequence is TGTGCCAGCCGCCCCCGGGACAGGGTGGGGGAGCAGTACTTC.

This chain joins TRBV28 and TRBJ1-4, with 8 bases that match TRBD1. The CDR3 contains 15 residues. Germline V gene data show CDR1 as MDHEN and CDR2 as SYDVKM. The V gene end was trimmed by 5 bases and the J gene end by 10 bases; junction bases not matched to a gene: 12. The CDR3 nucleotides are TGTGCCAGCAGTGGGGCCCGGACAGGGAAGGCAAAACTGTTTTTT. Protein product: CASSGARTGKAKLFF.

In DNA form, the CDR3 reads TGTGCCAGCAGTGAATTGGCTAGCGGGAGTGGTGAGCAGTTCTTC. Translation: CASSELASGSGEQFF. This chain connects TRBV6-1 to TRBJ2-1, with TRBD2 matching 10 bases. There are 15 residues in the CDR3. Trimming cost V 2 bases and J 9 bases; bases outside gene matches: 7. Looked up from germline, CDR1 is MNHNS and CDR2 is SASEGT.

The CDR3 reads CASSFQGAGTGRGGANVLTF. The CDR3 DNA follows: TGCGCCAGCAGCTTTCAAGGAGCCGGAACAGGGCGAGGTGGGGCCAACGTCCTGACTTTC. The genes are TRBV5-1 and TRBJ2-6, with D possibly matching TRBD1 (6 bases). V was clipped by 2 bases and J by 3 bases, with 24 bases between them. This CDR3 has 20 amino acids. Germline values: CDR1 SGHRS, CDR2 YFSETQ.

The CDR3 DNA is TGTGCCAGCAGCTGGCGGGATCCCGGGGAGCTGTTTTTT. Translating it yields CASSWRDPGELFF. The chain couples TRBV14 to TRBJ2-2; TRBD2 is a possible D gene (6 bases). Germline CDR1 SGHDN, CDR2 FVKESK. This CDR3 is built from 13 residues. V lost 5 bases and J lost 6, with 10 bases in between. Filled out from reference TRBV14 and TRBJ2-2, the complete variable domain reads EAGVTQFPSHSVIEKGQTVTLRCDPISGHDNLYWYRRVMGKEIKFLLHFVKESKQDESGMPNNRFLAERTGGTYSTLKVQPAELEDSGVYFCASSWRDPGELFFGEGSRLTVL.

This chain links TRBV10-3 with TRBJ2-3, with no clear D. CDR1 is ENHRY and CDR2 is SYGVKD in the germline V gene. V shed 10 bases and J shed 2 bases, with 13 bases lying between them. This CDR3 contains 13 residues. CDR3 in amino acids: CATRLSATDTQYF. The CDR3, as DNA: TGTGCCACCAGACTCAGTGCCACAGATACGCAGTATTTT.

The rearrangement links TRBV28 to TRBJ2-1; 8 bases map to TRBD1. With V trimmed by 6 bases and J by 5 bases, 9 bases remained unmatched. CDR3 length equals 15 residues. Germline CDR1 MDHEN, CDR2 SYDVKM. CDR3 protein: CASSAAGTGHNEQFF. Written as DNA, the CDR3 is TGTGCCAGCAGCGCCGCCGGGACAGGACACAATGAGCAGTTCTTC.